Below, 20 T cell receptor beta chains from the same sample are listed, as sequenced in a study of blood T cell repertoires in COVID-19. Sequenced by immunoSEQ multiplex PCR; TCRdb stores in-frame clones only, minus some. The repertoire holds 150,000 to 200,000 clones, around 85% seen once, with approximately 0.97% in the top ten. Input material: peripheral blood. All receptors derive from a man in his 60s with COVID-19, enrolled during active disease.

V is TRBV4-1 and J is TRBJ1-3; D might be TRBD1 (6 bases). Germline-derived CDR1 and CDR2 are MGHRA and YSYEKL. Trimming cost V 2 bases and J 0 bases, with 14 bases left between them. The CDR3 extends over 17 amino acids. CDR3 loop: CASSQQGMARSGNTIYF. CDR3 nucleotide sequence: TGCGCCAGCAGCCAACAGGGGATGGCCCGCTCTGGAAACACCATATATTTT.

The DNA of the CDR3 is TGTGCCAGCAGCAGCAAGCAGGGGGGCGCTTCTGAAAAACTGTTTTTT. Its translation: CASSSKQGGASEKLFF. The V gene is TRBV5-4, the J gene TRBJ1-4; 7 bases align to TRBD1. CDR1 SGHNT and CDR2 YYREEE come from the germline V gene (reference sequence). The CDR3 is 16 amino acids. V was pared by 4 bases and J by 7 bases, with 13 bases of the junction left unmatched.

The CDR3 bases are TGTGCCAGCAGGCCCACAGGGAAGGGCACTGAAGCTTTCTTT. Protein: CASRPTGKGTEAFF. This chain links TRBV6-5 with TRBJ1-1; D is perhaps TRBD1 (6 bases). Trimming took 6 bases from V and 4 from J, leaving 15 bases between them. There are 14 residues in the CDR3. Per germline, CDR1 MNHEY and CDR2 SVGAGI.

As regards this clone: At one boundary the junction diverges from the germline segment, which might be a read error. The rearrangement joins TRBV9 to TRBJ2-1, with D possibly TRBD2 on 7 matching bases. CDR1 and CDR2 from the germline V gene are SGDLS and YYNGEE. The CDR3 length is 14 residues. CDR3 sequence (DNA): TGTGCCAGCGGCGTGGGAGGGGGAAGGGGTGAGCAGTTCTTC. Translated: CASGVGGGRGEQFF.

The chain is built from TRBV29-1 and TRBJ1-3, with D perhaps matching TRBD1 (6 bases). V lost 6 bases, J lost 0 bases, and 12 bases lay in between. The CDR3 has 14 amino acids. CDR1 is SQVTM and CDR2 is ANQGSEA in the germline V gene. CDR3 coding DNA: TGCAGCGTCCACAGGGCATCCTCTGGAAACACCATATATTTT. This translates into CSVHRASSGNTIYF. The full variable domain, in which reference TRBV29-1 and TRBJ1-3 provide the parts outside the CDR3, is SAVISQKPSRDICQRGTSLTIQCQVDSQVTMMFWYRQQPGQSLTLIATANQGSEATYESGFVIDKFPISRPNLTFSTLTVSNMSPEDSSIYLCSVHRASSGNTIYFGEGSWLTVV.

The rearrangement links TRBV7-9 to TRBJ2-3; no firm D call. The CDR3 covers 12 residues. Deletions cut 5 bases from V and 2 bases from J, with 5 bases between. CDR1 SEHNR and CDR2 FQNEAQ come from the germline V gene (reference sequence). This CDR3 reads CASSQDTDTQYF. DNA of the CDR3: TGTGCCAGCAGCCAGGACACAGATACGCAGTATTTT.

This chain connects TRBV19 to TRBJ2-2, with 10 bases that match TRBD1. Germline-derived CDR1 and CDR2 are LNHDA and SQIVND (reference sequence). There are 14 residues in the CDR3. The ends lost 6 bases at V and 5 bases at J; junction bases unmatched: 3. In DNA, the CDR3 is TGTGCCAGTAGGGGACAGGGGATAACCGGGGAGCTGTTTTTT. It translates to CASRGQGITGELFF.

The CDR3 here is CASSYTGGGYTF. The DNA of the CDR3 is TGTGCCAGCAGTTACACGGGGGGAGGCTACACCTTC. The chain couples TRBV6-5 to TRBJ1-2; D is possibly TRBD1 (5 bases). Germline CDR1 is MNHEY and CDR2 is SVGAGI. The CDR3 consists of 12 residues. Trimming took off 2 bases at V and 8 bases at J, with 9 bases between the two ends.

The chain links TRBV10-3 to TRBJ2-3, with D possibly being TRBD1 (6 bases). The length of the CDR3 is 14 residues. CDR1 ENHRY and CDR2 SYGVKD come from the germline V gene. V dropped 5 bases and J dropped 1 base, with 10 bases sitting between them. The CDR3 here is CAISPRQGTDTQYF. DNA for the CDR3: TGTGCCATCAGTCCTAGACAGGGCACAGATACGCAGTATTTT.

The chain has TRBV18 and TRBJ1-5, with 9 bases that match TRBD1. The junction had 9 bases not matched to a gene; V was cut back by 3 bases and J by 6 bases. Germline V CDR1 and CDR2: KGHSH, LQKENI. CDR3 length equals 16 residues. As DNA, the CDR3 is TGTGCCAGCTCACCTCCGGGACAGGGTAGTAGTCAGCCCCAGCATTTT. It encodes CASSPPGQGSSQPQHF.

V usage is TRBV6-2 or TRBV6-3 and J usage is TRBJ2-7; D is unresolved. V dropped 6 bases and J dropped 2 bases, with 17 bases sitting between them. CDR3 length: 15 residues. Germline assignment: CDR1 MNHEY and CDR2 SVGEGT. CDR3: CASSLPRSVTYEQYF. The CDR3 bases are TGTGCCAGCAGCTTACCGAGGTCAGTAACCTACGAGCAGTACTTC.

The V gene is TRBV28, the J gene TRBJ2-1; 12 nucleotides agree with TRBD2. Germline CDR1 and CDR2: MDHEN and SYDVKM. The CDR3 runs to 16 residues. With 3 bases clipped from V and 7 bases from J, the junction kept 7 bases outside the gene matches. The DNA for the CDR3 is TGTGCCAGCAGTTTTCTAGCGGGAGGGTTCGTGAATGAGCAGTTCTTC. Protein product: CASSFLAGGFVNEQFF.

The V call is TRBV5-1, the J call TRBJ1-1; 9 positions agree with TRBD1. Germline V lookup: CDR1 SGHRS, CDR2 YFSETQ. Losses at the gene ends were 4 bases for V and 5 bases for J; bases not matched to a gene: 3. The CDR3 spans 13 residues. The CDR3 is CASSTGQGTEAFF. Written as DNA, the CDR3 is TGCGCCAGCAGCACCGGACAGGGGACTGAAGCTTTCTTT.

The chain joins TRBV5-1 to TRBJ2-7, with TRBD2 identical over 9 bases. The CDR3 extends over 15 amino acids. Germline loops: CDR1 SGHRS, CDR2 YFSETQ. V was pared by 4 bases and J by 0 bases, with 5 bases of the junction left unmatched. CDR3 region: CASSPGTSSSYEQYF. In nucleotides, the CDR3 is TGCGCCAGCAGCCCCGGGACTAGCAGCTCCTACGAGCAGTACTTC. The variable domain in full, completed from reference TRBV5-1 and TRBJ2-7, reads KAGVTQTPRYLIKTRGQQVTLSCSPISGHRSVSWYQQTPGQGLQFLFEYFSETQRNKGNFPGRFSGRQFSNSRSEMNVSTLELGDSALYLCASSPGTSSSYEQYFGPGTRLTVT.

The chain joins TRBV19 to TRBJ2-1; 7 bases agree with TRBD1. The CDR3 is made up of 14 amino acids. Germline assignment: CDR1 LNHDA and CDR2 SQIVND (reference sequence). V lost 3 bases to trimming and J lost 7 bases; unmatched junction nucleotides: 6. This CDR3 reads CASSIYRGINEQFF. CDR3 DNA: TGTGCCAGTAGTATTTACAGGGGCATAAATGAGCAGTTCTTC.

V usage is TRBV4-3 and J usage is TRBJ2-2; D not certain. CDR3 size: 15 residues. Trimming shortened V by 1 base and J by 1 base, and 7 bases separated the two germline ends. Germline CDR1 LGHNA, CDR2 YSLEER. CDR3 residues: CASSQVARNTGELFF. CDR3 nucleotide sequence: TGCGCCAGCAGCCAAGTGGCCAGGAACACCGGGGAGCTGTTTTTT.

The rearrangement joins TRBV19 to TRBJ1-6; D is unclear. There are 19 residues in the CDR3. The germline CDR1 and CDR2 sequences are LNHDA and SQIVND (reference sequence). V was cut by 3 bases and J by 0 bases, with 18 bases left in between. The CDR3 protein is CASSMGGSVPGSYNSPLHF. DNA for the CDR3: TGTGCCAGTAGTATGGGAGGGTCCGTCCCTGGCTCCTATAATTCACCCCTCCACTTT.

The rearrangement links TRBV9 to TRBJ2-2; D is perhaps TRBD1 (6 bases). Trimming shortened V by 0 bases and J by 6 bases, and 12 bases separated the two germline ends. This CDR3 is built from 15 residues. Germline CDR1 and CDR2: SGDLS and YYNGEE. The CDR3 is CASSVGAGDSGELFF. CDR3 in DNA: TGTGCCAGCAGCGTAGGGGCAGGGGATTCCGGGGAGCTGTTTTTT.

This clone appeared a single time. The chain links TRBV19 to TRBJ2-1, with 8 bases fitting TRBD2. This CDR3 is 15 amino acids long. Trimming took 5 bases from V and 7 from J; bases not matched to a gene: 10. Looked up from germline, CDR1 is LNHDA and CDR2 is SQIVND (reference sequence). The CDR3 nucleotides are TGTGCCAGTAGTGATAGCGGGAAAGGGAGGAATGAGCAGTTCTTC. This translates into CASSDSGKGRNEQFF.

The chain is built from TRBV7-3 and TRBJ1-4, with D unclear. The CDR3 is 13 residues long. V lost 2 bases, J lost 3 bases, and 4 bases lay in between. CDR1 and CDR2 from the germline V gene are SGHTA and FQGTGA. This CDR3 reads CASSLGPNEKLFF. The CDR3 region has the DNA TGTGCCAGCAGCTTAGGGCCTAATGAAAAACTGTTTTTT.